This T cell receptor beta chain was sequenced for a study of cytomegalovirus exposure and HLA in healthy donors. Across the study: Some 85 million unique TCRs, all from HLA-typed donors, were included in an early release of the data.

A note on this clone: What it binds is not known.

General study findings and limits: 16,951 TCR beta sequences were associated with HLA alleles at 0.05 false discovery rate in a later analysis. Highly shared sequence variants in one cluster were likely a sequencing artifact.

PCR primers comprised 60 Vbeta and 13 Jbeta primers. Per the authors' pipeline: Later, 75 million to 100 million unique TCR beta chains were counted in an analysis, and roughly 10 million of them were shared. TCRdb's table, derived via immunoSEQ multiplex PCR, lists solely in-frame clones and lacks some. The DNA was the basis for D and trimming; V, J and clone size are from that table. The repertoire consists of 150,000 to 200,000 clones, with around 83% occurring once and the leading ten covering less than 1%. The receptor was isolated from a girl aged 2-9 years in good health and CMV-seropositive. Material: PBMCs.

In DNA, the CDR3 is TGCAGCGGAGTAGCCGGGGATGAGCAGTTCTTC. Protein product: CSGVAGDEQFF. The J gene is TRBJ2-1, the V gene TRBV29-1; the D gene is possibly TRBD2 (5 bases). The CDR3 spans 11 residues. Trimming took 7 bases from V and 8 from J, leaving 12 bases between them. From germline, CDR1 is SQVTM and CDR2 ANQGSEA.